The 12 T cell receptor beta chains below come from one sample, sequenced in a study of T cell repertoires in cytomegalovirus infection. TCRdb used MiXCR to reprocess the reads, holding one entry per CDR3 protein. The repertoire holds about 680,000 distinct CDR3 sequences, with roughly 24% as singletons. The specimen was CD8+ T cells from PBMCs. These receptor sequences come from a human donor in good health (CMV status not recorded). Some clones in this sample may be carry-over from other donors' samples.

This clonotype came up once. A much larger clone differs by one base, so this may be a read error. The chain joins TRBV7-2 to TRBJ2-3; 9 bases agree with TRBD2. Looked up from germline, CDR1 is SGHTA and CDR2 is FQGNSA. The CDR3 is 15 residues long. CDR3 DNA sequence: TGTGCCAGCAGCTCCCCTTGGACTAGCGCAGATATGCAGTATTTT. It codes for CASSSPWTSADMQYF.

This clonotype has more than one count but fewer than ten. The chain joins TRBV7-9 to TRBJ2-3; D is undetermined. V was clipped by 5 bases and J by 4 bases, with 19 bases between them. The CDR3 has 16 residues. Germline CDR1 and CDR2: SEHNR and FQNEAQ (reference sequence). CDR3 in amino acids: CASSPRSEPESDTQYF. CDR3 nucleotides: TGTGCCAGCAGCCCCCGATCCGAGCCCGAGTCAGATACGCAGTATTTT.

This clonotype was counted many times. The chain is built from TRBV7-9 and TRBJ2-5; maybe TRBD1 (5 bases). V was clipped by 5 bases and J by 5 bases, with 15 bases between them. The CDR3 contains 14 residues. Germline CDR1 SEHNR, CDR2 FQNEAQ (reference sequence). CDR3 amino acids: CASSTLPGLETQYF. The DNA for the CDR3 is TGTGCCAGCAGCACACTACCAGGGCTGGAGACCCAGTACTTC.

This clonotype was picked up a small number of times. The gene calls are TRBV28 and TRBJ1-5; no definite D call. There are 14 residues in the CDR3. V lost 6 bases, J lost 9 bases, and 18 bases lay in between. CDR1 and CDR2 from the germline V gene are MDHEN and SYDVKM. The CDR3 loop reads CASRLAALLRPQHF. CDR3 sequence (DNA): TGTGCCAGCAGACTGGCAGCCTTACTTCGGCCCCAGCATTTT.

The rearrangement links TRBV28 to TRBJ2-1; D remains unclear. The CDR3 loop spans 11 amino acids. Germline CDR1 reads MDHEN; CDR2 reads SYDVKM. Trimming took 6 bases from V and 12 from J, leaving 12 bases between them. The CDR3 DNA follows: TGTGCCAGCAGCCCCTCAAGTGGGCAGTTCTTC. It specifies CASSPSSGQFF.

This clonotype has ten or more counts. The chain joins TRBV7-6 to TRBJ2-1; possibly TRBD1 for D (6 bases). The CDR3 totals 12 residues. Trimming took 5 bases from V and 9 from J, leaving 11 bases between them. Germline V gene sequence: CDR1 SGHVS, CDR2 FNYEAQ. CDR3 in amino acids: CASSPGTPEQFF. CDR3 nucleotides: TGTGCCAGCAGCCCCGGGACACCTGAGCAGTTCTTC.

V is TRBV14 and J is TRBJ1-2; D remains ambiguous. This CDR3 has 14 amino acids. Germline V gene sequence: CDR1 SGHDN, CDR2 FVKESK. V lost 4 bases to trimming and J lost 1 base, with 10 bases between them. The CDR3 here is CASSPLQLNYGYTF. The CDR3 DNA sequence: TGTGCCAGCAGCCCGTTACAGCTTAACTATGGCTACACCTTC.

The table lists this clonotype with many counts. The rearrangement links TRBV6-5 to TRBJ2-1; 9 bases are shared with TRBD1. Germline assignment: CDR1 MNHEY and CDR2 SVGAGI. The CDR3 is 15 residues long. V was clipped by 6 bases and J by 4 bases; unmatched bases: 7. The CDR3 coding sequence is TGTGCCAGCAGAAGGGGACAGGGAGGTTACAATGAGCAGTTCTTC. Protein: CASRRGQGGYNEQFF.

This sequence joins TRBV29-1 and TRBJ2-1, with 11 bases that match TRBD1. Unmatched junction bases numbered 9, after V lost 6 bases and J lost 8 bases. Germline lookup yields CDR1 SQVTM and CDR2 ANQGSEA. This CDR3 is 14 amino acids long. In nucleotides, the CDR3 is TGCAGCGTAGACCGGGACAGGGGGTTCGATGAGCAGTTCTTC. It yields the protein CSVDRDRGFDEQFF.

This clonotype showed up just once. This sequence joins TRBV4-3 and TRBJ1-5, with D possibly TRBD1 on 6 matching bases. V shed 0 bases and J shed 5 bases, with 11 bases lying between them. CDR1 is LGHNA and CDR2 is YSLEER in the germline V gene. The length of the CDR3 is 15 residues. Here the CDR3 reads CASSQDRRGHQPQHF. The DNA for the CDR3 is TGCGCCAGCAGCCAAGATCGCAGGGGCCATCAGCCCCAGCATTTT.

This clonotype was picked up a small number of times. This sequence joins TRBV6-2 or TRBV6-3 and TRBJ1-2, with D possibly being TRBD1 (5 bases). CDR1 and CDR2 (germline): MNHEY, SVGEGT. Between the trimmed V and J ends, which lost 2 bases and 4 bases, there was a span of 8 bases. This CDR3 has 13 amino acids. CDR3 protein: CASSYQDTYGYTF. In nucleotides, the CDR3 is TGTGCCAGCAGTTACCAGGACACCTATGGCTACACCTTC.

The rearrangement uses TRBV6-4 and TRBJ2-7; no clear D gene. CDR1 is MRHNA, CDR2 SNTAGT, per germline. This CDR3 region has 14 residues. The germline V and J ends were trimmed by 2 bases and 0 bases, with 8 bases remaining between them. CDR3 nucleotide sequence: TGTGCCAGCAGTGACACAGTCAGCTCCTACGAGCAGTACTTC. Protein sequence: CASSDTVSSYEQYF.